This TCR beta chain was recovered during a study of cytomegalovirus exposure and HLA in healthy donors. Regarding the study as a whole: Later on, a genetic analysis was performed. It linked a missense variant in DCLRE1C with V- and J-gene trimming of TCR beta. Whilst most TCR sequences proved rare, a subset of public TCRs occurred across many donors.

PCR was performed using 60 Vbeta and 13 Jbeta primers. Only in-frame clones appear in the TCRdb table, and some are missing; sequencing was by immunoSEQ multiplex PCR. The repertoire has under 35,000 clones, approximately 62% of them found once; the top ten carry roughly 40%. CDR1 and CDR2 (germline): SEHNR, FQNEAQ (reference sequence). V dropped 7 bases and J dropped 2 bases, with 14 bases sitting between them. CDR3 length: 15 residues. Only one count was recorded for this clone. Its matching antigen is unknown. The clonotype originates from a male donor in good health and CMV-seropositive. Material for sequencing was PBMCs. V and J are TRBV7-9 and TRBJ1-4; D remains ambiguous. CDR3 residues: CASTPRGGTNEKLFF. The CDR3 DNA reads TGTGCCAGCACCCCGCGAGGAGGGACTAATGAAAAACTGTTTTTT.